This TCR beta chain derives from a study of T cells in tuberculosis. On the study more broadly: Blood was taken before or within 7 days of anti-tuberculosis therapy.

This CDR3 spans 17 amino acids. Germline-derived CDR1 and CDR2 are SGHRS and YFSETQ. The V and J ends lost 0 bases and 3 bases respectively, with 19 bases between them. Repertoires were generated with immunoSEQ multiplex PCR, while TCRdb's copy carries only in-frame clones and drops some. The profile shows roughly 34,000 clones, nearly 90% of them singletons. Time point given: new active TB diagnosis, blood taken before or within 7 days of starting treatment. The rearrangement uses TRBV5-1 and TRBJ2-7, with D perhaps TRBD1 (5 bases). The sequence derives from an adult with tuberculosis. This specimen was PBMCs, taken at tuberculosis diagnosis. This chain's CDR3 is CASSLAPTGFGVYEQYF. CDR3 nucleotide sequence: TGCGCCAGCAGCTTGGCCCCAACAGGATTCGGTGTCTACGAGCAGTACTTC.